This entry concerns a single T cell receptor beta chain. A J-beta primer mix and a sample-barcoded 5' primer were used in a second PCR of roughly 6 to 11 cycles. TCRdb re-called the 5' RACE reads through MiXCR, storing one row per CDR3 protein. The sample contains 1,500,000 or so distinct CDR3 sequences, approximately 42% of which appear only once. This specimen belongs to a study of blood T cells in healthy people across ages. V gave up 5 bases and J gave up 5 bases, with 16 bases separating them. Germline V gives CDR1 LGHDT, CDR2 YNNKEL (reference sequence). CDR3 size: 14 residues. The source material was blood. The TCR was taken from a woman aged 18-29 years in good health. This chain uses TRBV3-1 with TRBJ2-7; possible D gene TRBD2, 6 bases. CDR3 in amino acids: CASSNGGTRDEQYF. The CDR3 nucleotides read TGTGCCAGCAGCAACGGGGGAACCCGCGACGAGCAGTACTTC.